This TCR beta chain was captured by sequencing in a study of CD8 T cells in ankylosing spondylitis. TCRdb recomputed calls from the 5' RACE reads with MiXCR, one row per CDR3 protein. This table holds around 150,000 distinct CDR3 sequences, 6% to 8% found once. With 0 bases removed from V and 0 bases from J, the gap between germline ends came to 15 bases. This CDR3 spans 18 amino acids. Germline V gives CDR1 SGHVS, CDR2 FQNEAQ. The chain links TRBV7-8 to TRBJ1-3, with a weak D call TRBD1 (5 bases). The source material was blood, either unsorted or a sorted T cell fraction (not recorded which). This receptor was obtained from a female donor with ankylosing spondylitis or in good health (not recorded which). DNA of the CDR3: TGTGCCAGCAGCTTAGCGGCAACCGGAGGGGTCTCTGGAAACACCATATATTTT. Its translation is CASSLAATGGVSGNTIYF.